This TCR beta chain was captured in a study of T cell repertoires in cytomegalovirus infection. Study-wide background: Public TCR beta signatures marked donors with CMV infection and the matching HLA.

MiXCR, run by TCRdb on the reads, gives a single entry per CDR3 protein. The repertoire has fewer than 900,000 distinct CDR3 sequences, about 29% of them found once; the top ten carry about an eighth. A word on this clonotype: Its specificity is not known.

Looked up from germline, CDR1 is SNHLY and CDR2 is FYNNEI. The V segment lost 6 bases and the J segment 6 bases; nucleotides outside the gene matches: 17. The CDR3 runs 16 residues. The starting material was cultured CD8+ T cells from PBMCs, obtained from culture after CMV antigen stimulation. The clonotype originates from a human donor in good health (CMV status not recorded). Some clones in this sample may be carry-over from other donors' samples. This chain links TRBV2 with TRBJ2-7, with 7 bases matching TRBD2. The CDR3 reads CASRDPSSGTALEQYF. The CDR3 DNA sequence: TGTGCCAGCAGAGATCCTTCTAGCGGCACGGCCCTCGAGCAGTACTTC.